Below are 18 T cell receptor beta chains sequenced from a single sample in a study of T cell repertoires in cytomegalovirus infection. One entry per CDR3 protein, called by TCRdb with MiXCR from the reads. Of approximately 270,000 distinct CDR3 sequences listed, roughly a fifth are singletons. Their antigens are not known. The sample in question was cultured PBMCs, obtained from culture after CMV antigen stimulation. The receptors were sampled from a human donor in good health (CMV status not recorded). Some clones in this sample may be carry-over from other donors' samples.

This clonotype was counted at least ten times. In DNA form, the CDR3 reads TGTGCCAGCAGCAACTCGGACAGGGGGTTTGGGGAGCAGTACGTC. Residues: CASSNSDRGFGEQYV. The V gene is TRBV12-3 or TRBV12-4, the J gene TRBJ2-7, with TRBD1 identical over 10 bases. V gave up 6 bases and J gave up 7 bases; unmatched junction bases: 12. The CDR3 has 15 residues.

This clonotype occurred many times. The V and J genes are TRBV7-2 and TRBJ2-1; 10 nucleotides line up with TRBD2. CDR3 length: 16 residues. The V and J ends lost 4 bases and 3 bases, in that order; junction bases with no gene match: 6. Looked up from germline, CDR1 is SGHTA and CDR2 is FQGNSA. This chain's CDR3 is CASSSLTSGDYNEQFF. CDR3 coding DNA: TGTGCCAGCAGCTCCCTAACTAGCGGGGACTACAATGAGCAGTTCTTC. The full variable domain, its missing parts supplied by reference TRBV7-2 and TRBJ2-1, is GAGVSQSPSNKVTEKGKDVELRCDPISGHTALYWYRQSLGQGLEFLIYFQGNSAPDKSGLPSDRFSAERTGGSVSTLTIQRTQQEDSAVYLCASSSLTSGDYNEQFFGPGTRLTVL.

Many counts were recorded for this clonotype. The chain couples TRBV12-3 or TRBV12-4 to TRBJ2-7, with 9 bases aligning to TRBD1. The CDR3 length is 15 residues. With V trimmed by 6 bases and J by 5 bases, 11 bases remained unmatched. In DNA form, the CDR3 reads TGTGCCAGCAGAGAGCCCGGGACAGGGACCCACGAGCAGTACGTC. Encoded protein: CASREPGTGTHEQYV.

In this sample, this clonotype turned up many times. The chain recombines TRBV7-8 with TRBJ1-1; D may be TRBD1 (5 bases). The V end lost 0 bases, the J end lost 2 bases, and 13 bases lay between the germline ends. The CDR3 is made up of 16 amino acids. The germline V gene encodes CDR1 SGHVS and CDR2 FQNEAQ. As DNA, the CDR3 is TGTGCCAGCAGCTTAGCGGGACGGGCCACTAACACTGAAGCTTTCTTT. It translates to CASSLAGRATNTEAFF.

Only a few counts were recorded for this clonotype. The genes are TRBV7-3 and TRBJ1-2, with unresolved D. This CDR3 has 15 residues. With 3 bases removed from V and 8 bases from J, the gap between germline ends came to 19 bases. Germline V lookup: CDR1 SGHTA, CDR2 FQGTGA. CDR3 residues: CASSFDGSTPRGYTF. CDR3 nucleotides: TGTGCCAGCAGCTTCGACGGTTCCACTCCCAGGGGCTACACCTTC.

This clonotype was seen a handful of times. The V call is TRBV6-1, the J call TRBJ1-2; TRBD1 matches at 9 bases. V shed 5 bases, J shed 4 bases, and the junction held 8 bases outside the gene matches. The germline V gene encodes CDR1 MNHNS and CDR2 SASEGT. This CDR3 region has 15 residues. CDR3 nucleotide sequence: TGTGCCAGCAGTCCTGGGACAGGGTTGGGCTATGGCTACACCTTC. This gives the protein CASSPGTGLGYGYTF.

This clonotype showed up just a few times. The gene calls are TRBV7-2 and TRBJ2-4, with D perhaps TRBD1 (5 bases). Germline-derived CDR1 and CDR2 are SGHTA and FQGNSA. The germline V and J ends were trimmed by 5 bases and 8 bases, with 13 bases remaining between them. There are 13 residues in the CDR3. CDR3 nucleotides: TGTGCCAGCAGCCGCCAGGGATTTGACATTCAGTACTTC. Translated: CASSRQGFDIQYF.

This clonotype was recorded at least ten times. The V call is TRBV7-9, the J call TRBJ1-2, with 7 bases fitting TRBD1. V lost 11 bases, J lost 4 bases, and 13 bases stayed unmatched. This CDR3 is 14 amino acids long. CDR1 and CDR2 from the germline V gene are SEHNR and FQNEAQ (reference sequence). The CDR3 reads CALGRGEQGYGYTF. CDR3 in DNA: TGTGCCCTAGGCAGGGGGGAACAAGGCTATGGCTACACCTTC.

As concerns this clonotype: At one end the junction does not follow the germline gene, possibly because of a read error. The gene calls are TRBV30 and TRBJ1-5, with unresolved D. Germline values: CDR1 GTSNPN, CDR2 SVGIG (reference sequence). The CDR3 sequence is 12 residues long. Written as DNA, the CDR3 is TGTGTCTGGAGTGTATCCGTTCAGCCCCAGCATTTT. Protein product: CVWSVSVQPQHF.

This rearrangement joins TRBV20-1 to TRBJ2-3; TRBD2 matches at 14 bases. Germline V gives CDR1 DFQATT, CDR2 SNEGSKA (reference sequence). The CDR3 has 16 residues. J gave up 4 bases and V 3 bases, and 6 bases lay outside the gene matches. In DNA, the CDR3 is TGCAGTGCTAGGACTAGCGGGAGGGCCGTTGCAGATACGCAGTATTTT. Amino acid sequence: CSARTSGRAVADTQYF.

This clonotype has just a few counts. The chain recombines TRBV7-9 with TRBJ2-2; D is uncertain. The germline V gene encodes CDR1 SEHNR and CDR2 FQNEAQ (reference sequence). Trimming took 6 bases from V and 3 from J, leaving 11 bases between them. CDR3 length: 14 amino acids. The CDR3 bases are TGTGCCAGCAGATCCAAGTTATACACCGGGGAGCTGTTTTTT. This gives the protein CASRSKLYTGELFF.

This clonotype has ten or more counts. The V gene is TRBV10-3, the J gene TRBJ1-6, with D unresolved. The V gene's germline CDR1 is ENHRY and CDR2 SYGVKD. Trimming removed 2 bases from V and 9 bases from J, with 17 bases in between. This CDR3 region has 16 residues. CDR3: CAISERQAGESSPLHF. DNA of the CDR3: TGTGCCATCAGTGAGCGACAAGCTGGTGAAAGTTCACCCCTCCACTTT.

Remarks on this clonotype: This clone may be a read error of a much larger clone one base away. This chain joins TRBV7-2 and TRBJ2-4; 7 bases are a match to TRBD2. This CDR3 spans 15 amino acids. Looked up from germline, CDR1 is SGHTA and CDR2 is FQGNSA. This CDR3 is CANSRPKGGRDIQYF. The CDR3 bases are TGTGCCAACAGCCGGCCTAAGGGCGGGAGAGACATTCAGTACTTC.

This clonotype was picked up a small number of times. This chain joins TRBV2 and TRBJ2-3; D is uncertain. CDR1 and CDR2 (germline): SNHLY, FYNNEI. CDR3 length: 15 residues. Trimming left V 1 base short and J 3 bases short, with 11 bases between. This CDR3 reads CASSEGGVVTDTQYF. Here the CDR3 DNA reads TGTGCCAGCAGTGAAGGAGGCGTTGTTACAGATACGCAGTATTTT.

This clonotype was detected a few times. The chain recombines TRBV4-3 with TRBJ2-1, with 9 nucleotides matching TRBD2. Looked up from germline, CDR1 is LGHNA and CDR2 is YSLEER. The length of the CDR3 is 15 residues. V trimming: 2 bases; J trimming: 10 bases; junction bases outside the gene matches: 9. CDR3 nucleotides: TGCGCCAGCAGCCAACTTAGGCTAGCGGGGAAGGAGCAGTTCTTC. It yields the protein CASSQLRLAGKEQFF.

This clonotype has ten or more counts. The junction shows a germline mismatch at one end, possibly a read error. V usage is TRBV27 and J usage is TRBJ2-1; D call uncertain. CDR3 length equals 13 residues. The V gene's germline CDR1 is MNHEY and CDR2 SMNVEV (reference sequence). The CDR3 DNA follows: TGTGCCAGCAGCTTATACTCCTACAATGAGCAGTTCTTC. Protein sequence: CASSLYSYNEQFF.

The chain carries TRBV10-3 and TRBJ2-1; no clear D. Germline V gives CDR1 ENHRY, CDR2 SYGVKD. Trimming shortened V by 10 bases and J by 5 bases, and 21 bases separated the two germline ends. The CDR3 sequence is 15 residues long. CDR3 sequence reads: CATKRDPITDNEQFF. The DNA of the CDR3 is TGTGCCACCAAAAGAGACCCGATTACAGACAATGAGCAGTTCTTC.

The V call is TRBV24-1, the J call TRBJ2-5; no firm D call. The CDR3 is 13 residues long. Germline CDR1 is KGHDR and CDR2 is SFDVKD. Trimming took 6 bases from V and 0 from J, leaving 7 bases between them. The CDR3 is CATSTEYQETQYF. In DNA form, the CDR3 reads TGTGCCACCAGTACAGAGTACCAAGAGACCCAGTACTTC.